The 25 T cell receptor beta chains listed next were all sequenced from one sample in a study of blood T cell repertoires in COVID-19 (dated by TCRdb to about 2020). Library generation was performed with the immunoSEQ multiplex PCR assay. This immuneACCESS table, as held by TCRdb, lists in-frame sequences with V and J called but not all clones. Of the missing ones, under half trace to an unresolved V gene in checked studies; the others have no known cause. The sample table lists approximately 10,000 clones, 85% to 90% of them with a count of one. Of the sample, about 22% falls within the top ten clones. Sample: peripheral blood. The receptors stem from a woman aged 55-75 years with active COVID-19.

The chain is built from TRBV6-5 and TRBJ2-1; 9 bases line up with TRBD2. CDR1 and CDR2 (germline): MNHEY, SVGAGI. After removal of 8 bases from V and 4 bases from J, the junction contained 3 bases not matched to a gene. This CDR3 contains 13 residues. The DNA for the CDR3 is TGTGCCAGCTTCAGCGGGAGGTACAATGAGCAGTTCTTC. It yields the protein CASFSGRYNEQFF.

CDR3 region: CASSWTVDTQYF. The CDR3 coding sequence is TGTGCCAGCAGCTGGACAGTAGATACGCAGTATTTT. The rearrangement joins TRBV7-8 to TRBJ2-3; D is perhaps TRBD1 (6 bases). Germline assignment: CDR1 SGHVS and CDR2 FQNEAQ. The V end lost 4 bases, the J end lost 5 bases, and 7 bases lay between the germline ends. This CDR3 is 12 amino acids long. The entire variable domain, with the rest obtained from reference TRBV7-8 and TRBJ2-3, is as follows: GAGVSQSPRYKVAKRGQDVALRCDPISGHVSLFWYQQALGQGPEFLTYFQNEAQLDKSGLPSDRFFAERPEGSVSTLKIQRTQQEDSAVYLCASSWTVDTQYFGPGTRLTVL.

The chain couples TRBV6-5 to TRBJ1-2, with 9 bases lining up with TRBD1. V lost 4 bases to trimming and J lost 9 bases; unmatched junction nucleotides: 6. The CDR3 consists of 13 residues. Germline V gene lookup returns CDR1 MNHEY and CDR2 SVGAGI. For the CDR3, the DNA is TGTGCCAGCAGTTCTACAGGGGGCTGGAGCTACACCTTC. This translates into CASSSTGGWSYTF.

CDR3 sequence reads: CASSQGPPYEQYV. Here the CDR3 DNA reads TGTGCCAGCAGCCAGGGTCCCCCCTACGAGCAGTACGTC. The chain links TRBV6-5 to TRBJ2-7, with a weak D call TRBD1 (5 bases). Looked up from germline, CDR1 is MNHEY and CDR2 is SVGAGI. The CDR3 spans 13 residues. Trimming took off 6 bases at V and 2 bases at J, with 11 bases between the two ends.

The chain links TRBV2 to TRBJ1-5, with D uncertain. Germline V lookup: CDR1 SNHLY, CDR2 FYNNEI. The CDR3 runs to 13 residues. Trimming removed 5 bases from V and 11 bases from J, with 16 bases in between. The CDR3 sequence: CASSSVSGGSQHF. The DNA of the CDR3 is TGTGCCAGCAGTTCCGTCTCTGGAGGGTCCCAGCATTTT.

This sequence joins TRBV28 and TRBJ1-6, with D hard to call. This CDR3 spans 12 amino acids. The V gene's germline CDR1 is MDHEN and CDR2 SYDVKM. Trimming took 7 bases from V and 7 from J, leaving 8 bases between them. The CDR3 DNA reads TGTGCCAGCATCGCTATAAATTCACCCCTCCACTTT. This gives the protein CASIAINSPLHF.

This rearrangement joins TRBV9 to TRBJ1-5; tentatively, D is TRBD1 (5 bases). The germline V gene has CDR1 SGDLS and CDR2 YYNGEE. The ends were cut back, 3 bases at V and 1 base at J, with 11 bases in the middle. The CDR3 loop spans 15 amino acids. CDR3 sequence: CASSGSGMSNQPQHF. The DNA for the CDR3 is TGTGCCAGCAGCGGATCAGGGATGAGCAATCAGCCCCAGCATTTT.

This chain links TRBV10-3 with TRBJ2-2, with TRBD2 matching over 10 bases. The trim removed 7 bases at V and 4 bases at J, leaving 6 bases unmatched. The CDR3 contains 15 residues. Germline loops: CDR1 ENHRY, CDR2 SYGVKD. The CDR3 sequence: CAINIAGGGTGELFF. CDR3 in DNA: TGTGCCATCAATATAGCGGGAGGAGGCACCGGGGAGCTGTTTTTT.

The genes are TRBV25-1 and TRBJ1-1; perhaps TRBD1 as D (6 bases). CDR1 MGHDK and CDR2 SYGVNS come from the germline V gene. There are 18 residues in the CDR3. V was pared by 2 bases and J by 1 base, with 20 bases between. The CDR3 DNA sequence: TGTGCCAGCAGTGAAGGGGGCCTGCTCAGCCGGACGAACACTGAAGCTTTCTTT. This encodes CASSEGGLLSRTNTEAFF.

CDR3 sequence reads: CASSRDRVDEQFF. The CDR3 DNA sequence: TGTGCCAGCAGCAGAGACAGGGTCGATGAGCAGTTCTTC. This chain connects TRBV5-4 to TRBJ2-1; 7 positions agree with TRBD1. CDR3 length equals 13 residues. V shed 4 bases, J shed 8 bases, and the junction held 6 bases outside the gene matches. Germline V gene lookup returns CDR1 SGHNT and CDR2 YYREEE (reference sequence).

CDR3 amino acids: CATSDLVAGNYGYTF. The CDR3 region has the DNA TGTGCCACCAGTGATTTAGTGGCAGGAAACTATGGCTACACCTTC. This sequence joins TRBV24-1 and TRBJ1-2; D uncertain. V lost 1 base and J lost 2, with 10 bases in between. CDR1 KGHDR and CDR2 SFDVKD come from the germline V gene. The CDR3 is made up of 15 amino acids.

The chain combines TRBV5-6 with TRBJ2-3; a possible D gene is TRBD1 (5 bases). Germline values: CDR1 SGHDT, CDR2 YYEEEE. The CDR3 runs to 13 residues. V dropped 2 bases and J dropped 5 bases, with 9 bases sitting between them. CDR3 in DNA: TGTGCCAGCAGCTTTAAGGGGATAGATACGCAGTATTTT. Its protein product is CASSFKGIDTQYF.

This chain connects TRBV5-8 to TRBJ1-2; 7 bases line up with TRBD1. Germline trimming cut 0 bases from V and 8 bases from J; bases unmatched to any gene: 7. The CDR3 is 14 residues long. CDR1 and CDR2 (germline): SGHTS, YDEGEE. The CDR3 coding sequence is TGTGCCAGCAGCTTGGAAGAGGGGGCGAACGGCTACACCTTC. Translating it yields CASSLEEGANGYTF.

CDR3 amino acids: CASSFGRGQETQYF. The CDR3 DNA reads as TGTGCCAGCAGCTTCGGACGGGGACAAGAGACCCAGTACTTC. The chain employs TRBV5-6 and TRBJ2-5; a weak D match, TRBD2 (5 bases). Germline-derived CDR1 and CDR2 are SGHDT and YYEEEE. The CDR3 covers 14 residues. V dropped 2 bases and J dropped 2 bases, with 10 bases sitting between them.

J is TRBJ2-7 and V is TRBV6-2 or TRBV6-3, with D maybe TRBD1 (5 bases). Trimming took 5 bases from V and 2 from J, leaving 13 bases between them. The CDR3 has 14 amino acids. Germline CDR1 is MNHEY and CDR2 is SVGEGT. The CDR3 region is CASSPPTETYEQYV. The CDR3 DNA is TGTGCCAGCAGTCCCCCGACAGAGACCTACGAGCAGTACGTC.

The gene calls are TRBV5-3 and TRBJ2-7, with D possibly being TRBD2 (6 bases). TRBV5-3 is an ORF, with its function uncertain. The ends were cut back, 2 bases at V and 7 bases at J, with 25 bases in the middle. The CDR3 sequence is 17 residues long. CDR3 region: CARSFPTRRRGPREQYF. CDR3 sequence (DNA): TGTGCCAGAAGCTTCCCCACCCGCAGGCGGGGCCCAAGGGAGCAGTACTTC.

The V call is TRBV4-2, the J call TRBJ2-1; no reliable D call. V gave up 0 bases and J gave up 3 bases, with 12 bases separating them. Per germline, CDR1 LGHNA and CDR2 YNFKEQ. The CDR3 is 16 amino acids. The CDR3 spells CASSQDQVLDYNEQFF. CDR3 nucleotide sequence: TGTGCCAGCAGCCAAGATCAAGTTTTAGACTACAATGAGCAGTTCTTC.

The chain couples TRBV7-2 to TRBJ1-1; maybe TRBD1 (5 bases). The CDR3 spans 16 residues. With 1 base removed from V and 4 bases from J, the gap between germline ends came to 16 bases. The germline CDR1 and CDR2 sequences are SGHTA and FQGNSA. CDR3 coding DNA: TGTGCCAGCAGCTTAGTTTCTAGGCAGGGAGGCACTGAAGCTTTCTTT. This encodes CASSLVSRQGGTEAFF.

The chain joins TRBV12-2 to TRBJ2-3; the table's D call TRBD1 went unverified against the DNA. TRBV12-2 is reported as a pseudogene. The CDR3 loop spans 17 amino acids. The CDR3 sequence is CASRLGHDRGPSDTQYF. For the CDR3, the DNA is TGTGCAAGTCGCTTAGGACACGACAGGGGACCATCGGATACGCAGTATTTT.

The genes are TRBV10-3 and TRBJ2-3; perhaps TRBD1 as D (6 bases). With 7 bases removed from V and 2 bases from J, the gap between germline ends came to 13 bases. Germline V CDR1 and CDR2: ENHRY, SYGVKD. The CDR3 runs 14 residues. CDR3 protein: CAIKVDRTTDTQYF. CDR3 DNA: TGTGCCATCAAAGTCGACAGGACCACAGATACGCAGTATTTT.

The chain joins TRBV29-1 to TRBJ1-2, with 7 bases identical to TRBD1. This CDR3 contains 16 residues. The V gene end was trimmed by 7 bases and the J gene end by 6 bases; junction bases not matched to a gene: 20. Germline CDR1 is SQVTM and CDR2 is ANQGSEA. The CDR3 loop reads CSAMTGTATLNHGYTF. CDR3 nucleotides: TGCAGCGCCATGACCGGGACAGCCACATTAAACCATGGCTACACCTTC.

This clone was seen only a few times. The CDR3 is CASSRASGGIGEQFF. DNA of the CDR3: TGTGCCAGCAGTCGCGCTAGCGGGGGGATAGGGGAGCAGTTCTTC. The chain employs TRBV2 and TRBJ2-1; 11 bases map to TRBD2. Per germline, CDR1 SNHLY and CDR2 FYNNEI. This CDR3 region has 15 residues. The V segment lost 5 bases and the J segment 10 bases; nucleotides outside the gene matches: 10. Variable domain in full (rest from reference TRBV2 and TRBJ2-1): EPEVTQTPSHQVTQMGQEVILRCVPISNHLYFYWYRQILGQKVEFLVSFYNNEISEKSEIFDDQFSVERPDGSNFTLKIRSTKLEDSAMYFCASSRASGGIGEQFFGPGTRLTVL.

In DNA, the CDR3 is TGTGCCAGCAGCTCGATCCGGGGAGGGACAGATACGCAGTATTTT. Protein: CASSSIRGGTDTQYF. The rearrangement uses TRBV11-2 and TRBJ2-3; TRBD2 aligns across 7 bases. This CDR3 has 15 residues. J gave up 3 bases and V 4 bases, and 7 bases lay outside the gene matches. Per germline, CDR1 SGHAT and CDR2 FQNNGV.

V is TRBV2 and J is TRBJ2-1, with D possibly being TRBD2 (6 bases). The V gene's germline CDR1 is SNHLY and CDR2 FYNNEI. V was cut by 8 bases and J by 0 bases, with 8 bases left in between. CDR3 length: 13 residues. The CDR3 is CASATSSYNEQFF. The CDR3 nucleotides are TGTGCCAGCGCGACTAGCTCCTACAATGAGCAGTTCTTC.

The chain uses TRBV2 and TRBJ2-1; a weak D match, TRBD2 (5 bases). Germline-derived CDR1 and CDR2 are SNHLY and FYNNEI. V shed 6 bases and J shed 5 bases, with 14 bases lying between them. The CDR3 spans 14 residues. CDR3 in DNA: TGTGCCAGCAGACAAACGGGAACCAACAATGAGCAGTTCTTC. Its translation is CASRQTGTNNEQFF.